These 9 T cell receptor beta chains came from one sample sequenced in a study of beta chain features in type 1 diabetes. Of the isolated RNA, all was reverse transcribed, and so the sequenced material was expressed TCRB transcripts. Assay: immunoSEQ multiplex PCR; the TCRdb copy retains only in-frame clones and omits some. The sample includes 850,000 to 900,000 clones, about a sixth of them seen just once. Source material: naive CD4+ T cells from blood. These receptors originate from a woman aged 18 to 35 in good health.

There are a few counts of this clone. V gene TRBV7-8 combines with J gene TRBJ2-5, with D possibly matching TRBD1 (5 bases). This CDR3 comprises 16 residues. Deletions cut 3 bases from V and 5 bases from J, with 19 bases between. The V gene's germline CDR1 is SGHVS and CDR2 FQNEAQ. CDR3 bases: TGTGCCAGCAGCTTCCGGATTGACAGTTCCCAGGAGACCCAGTACTTC. Its translation is CASSFRIDSSQETQYF.

V gene TRBV6-6 combines with J gene TRBJ2-1; D ambiguous. Germline CDR1 and CDR2: MNHNY and SVGAGI (reference sequence). CDR3 length: 14 residues. Trimming took 7 bases from V and 1 from J, leaving 11 bases between them. CDR3 sequence (DNA): TGTGCCAGCACCAGGTCTTTATCCTACAATGAGCAGTTCTTC. It specifies CASTRSLSYNEQFF.

This clone has more than one count but fewer than ten. Other DNA sequences in this sample translate to the same CDR3. The rearrangement links TRBV19 to TRBJ2-3; 8 bases agree with TRBD1. The CDR3 is 14 residues long. The V and J ends lost 5 bases and 0 bases, in that order; junction bases with no gene match: 1. Looked up from germline, CDR1 is LNHDA and CDR2 is SQIVND (reference sequence). The CDR3 reads CASSDRGSTDTQYF. The CDR3, as DNA: TGTGCCAGTAGTGACAGGGGAAGCACAGATACGCAGTATTTT.

The chain recombines TRBV5-6 with TRBJ1-5, with D uncertain. V lost 1 base to trimming and J lost 0 bases, with 11 bases between them. Germline lookup yields CDR1 SGHDT and CDR2 YYEEEE. This CDR3 has 16 residues. In nucleotides, the CDR3 is TGTGCCAGCAGCTTGTTTGGGCAGAGTAGCAATCAGCCCCAGCATTTT. Its translation is CASSLFGQSSNQPQHF. The full variable domain, rest sourced from reference TRBV5-6 and TRBJ1-5, is DAGVTQSPTHLIKTRGQQVTLRCSPKSGHDTVSWYQQALGQGPQFIFQYYEEEERQRGNFPDRFSGHQFPNYSSELNVNALLLGDSALYLCASSLFGQSSNQPQHFGDGTRLSIL.

CDR3 sequence (DNA): TGCGCCAGCAGCTTGGTGGTCGGGGATACCTACAATGAGCAGTTCTTC. It specifies CASSLVVGDTYNEQFF. This sequence joins TRBV5-1 and TRBJ2-1; D may be TRBD2 (5 bases). Between the trimmed V and J ends, which lost 0 bases and 2 bases, there was a span of 12 bases. Germline V gene sequence: CDR1 SGHRS, CDR2 YFSETQ. There are 16 residues in the CDR3.

This clone was seen a few times. Written as DNA, the CDR3 is TGTGCCAGCACTGAGACTAGCCCGAACACCGGGGAGCTGTTTTTT. This gives the protein CASTETSPNTGELFF. The chain employs TRBV28 and TRBJ2-2; 7 bases are shared with TRBD2. Germline CDR1 is MDHEN and CDR2 is SYDVKM. Unmatched junction bases numbered 5, after V lost 7 bases and J lost 0 bases. The CDR3 runs to 15 residues. Drawing the rest from reference TRBV28 and TRBJ2-2, the complete variable domain is DVKVTQSSRYLVKRTGEKVFLECVQDMDHENMFWYRQDPGLGLRLIYFSYDVKMKEKGDIPEGYSVSREKKERFSLILESASTNQTSMYLCASTETSPNTGELFFGEGSRLTVL.

The table lists this clone with a few counts. Other DNA sequences in this sample translate to the same CDR3. The chain carries TRBV18 and TRBJ2-7; D is unresolved. The CDR3 covers 13 residues. Between the trimmed V and J ends, which lost 3 bases and 0 bases, there was a span of 6 bases. Germline V gene data show CDR1 as KGHSH and CDR2 as LQKENI. CDR3 region: CASSPPSSYEQYF. In DNA, the CDR3 is TGTGCCAGCTCACCCCCCAGCTCCTACGAGCAGTACTTC.

The chain recombines TRBV11-2 with TRBJ2-1; 8 nucleotides agree with TRBD2. This CDR3 region has 15 residues. Losses at the gene ends were 5 bases for V and 3 bases for J; bases not matched to a gene: 6. Per germline, CDR1 SGHAT and CDR2 FQNNGV. The CDR3 spells CASSPQREYYNEQFF. The CDR3 region has the DNA TGTGCCAGCAGCCCCCAGCGGGAGTACTACAATGAGCAGTTCTTC.

The rearrangement uses TRBV7-3 and TRBJ1-1; D unresolved. CDR1 and CDR2 (germline): SGHTA, FQGTGA. V was trimmed by 1 base and J by 0 bases, leaving 18 bases between them. The CDR3 covers 18 residues. The CDR3 nucleotides are TGTGCCAGCAGCTTAAATGGTGTGGGCAGGCACCTGAACACTGAAGCTTTCTTT. Translated, it gives CASSLNGVGRHLNTEAFF.